Included here is one T cell receptor beta chain sequence, with context. The sample is drawn from a study of cytomegalovirus exposure and HLA in healthy donors. With 60 Vbeta and 13 Jbeta primers, the PCR was carried out. Some clones are missing from TCRdb's copy, which holds only in-frame ones; the method was immunoSEQ multiplex PCR. The repertoire has 100,000 to 150,000 clones, 74% of them found once; the top ten carry 5.5% to 7.5%. Trimming shortened V by 1 base and J by 6 bases, and 4 bases separated the two germline ends. Germline CDR1 and CDR2: MNHNS and SASEGT. The CDR3 extends over 12 amino acids.

This chain connects TRBV6-1 to TRBJ2-1; D remains ambiguous. The sequencing sample was made of PBMCs. The sequence was obtained from a woman aged 50 to 65 in good health and CMV-seropositive. The CDR3: CASSEVSNEQFF. The CDR3 nucleotides read TGTGCCAGCAGTGAAGTATCCAATGAGCAGTTCTTC.